What follows are 5 T cell receptor beta chains derived from one specimen sequenced in a study of CD8 T cells in ankylosing spondylitis. TCRdb reprocessed the 5' RACE reads with MiXCR, giving one entry per CDR3 protein. The sample carries hundreds of thousands of distinct CDR3 sequences, 20% to 30% recorded once. The material sequenced was blood, either unsorted or a sorted T cell fraction (not recorded which). Receptors were obtained from a male donor with ankylosing spondylitis or in good health (not recorded which).

At least ten counts were recorded for this clonotype. The V and J genes are TRBV11-2 and TRBJ2-5, with D hard to call. In germline, CDR1 is SGHAT, CDR2 FQNNGV. The CDR3 totals 13 residues. The germline V and J ends were trimmed by 1 base and 4 bases, with 7 bases remaining between them. The CDR3 spells CASSLGARETQYF. The CDR3 nucleotides are TGTGCCAGCAGCTTAGGTGCGCGAGAGACCCAGTACTTC.

As concerns this clonotype: This sequence may be a read error, since a much larger clone differs from it by one base. The rearrangement joins TRBV9 to TRBJ2-1, with TRBD1 matching 11 bases. Germline-derived CDR1 and CDR2 are SGDLS and YYNGEE. The CDR3 has 17 amino acids. For the CDR3, the DNA is TGTGCCAGCAGCCCCCGGACAGGGGGCGATCCCTACAGTGAGCAGTTCTTC. This codes for CASSPRTGGDPYSEQFF. The full variable domain, completed using reference TRBV9 and TRBJ2-1, is DSGVTQTPKHLITATGQRVTLRCSPRSGDLSVYWYQQSLDQGLQFLIQYYNGEERAKGNILERFSAQQFPDLHSELNLSSLELGDSALYFCASSPRTGGDPYSEQFFGPGTRLTVL.

The chain recombines TRBV12-3 or TRBV12-4 with TRBJ2-3; D remains ambiguous. This CDR3 is built from 16 residues. Between the trimmed V and J ends, which lost 7 bases and 0 bases, there was a span of 17 bases. The DNA of the CDR3 is TGTGCCAGCACCAAGGCGCCCGGAGCGAGCACAGATACGCAGTATTTT. It specifies CASTKAPGASTDTQYF.

At least ten counts were recorded for this clonotype. V and J are TRBV13 and TRBJ2-5, with 10 bases that match TRBD2. The CDR3 contains 16 residues. V was clipped by 4 bases and J by 5 bases; unmatched bases: 10. CDR1 is PRHDT and CDR2 is FYEKMQ in the germline V gene (reference sequence). The CDR3 protein is CASSSRGLAGVETQYF. DNA of the CDR3: TGTGCCAGCAGCTCGCGGGGCCTAGCGGGAGTGGAGACCCAGTACTTC. The variable domain in full, with the rest retrieved from reference TRBV13 and TRBJ2-5, is AAGVIQSPRHLIKEKRETATLKCYPIPRHDTVYWYQQGPGQDPQFLISFYEKMQSDKGSIPDRFSAQQFSDYHSELNMSSLELGDSALYFCASSSRGLAGVETQYFGPGTRLLVL.

This chain uses TRBV12-3 or TRBV12-4 with TRBJ2-5, with 7 bases matching TRBD1. The CDR3 runs to 15 residues. The V and J ends lost 5 bases and 3 bases, in that order; junction bases with no gene match: 9. The CDR3 coding sequence is TGTGCCAGCAGTGGATCGGGACAGCTCGAAGAGACCCAGTACTTC. The encoded protein is CASSGSGQLEETQYF.